This paragraph reports one T cell receptor beta chain. These data are taken from a study of blood T cell repertoires in COVID-19. Original analysis: Estimated nucleated cell counts came from reference gene primer amplification. Sequenced by immunoSEQ multiplex PCR; TCRdb stores in-frame clones only, minus some. That table gives V, J and clone size, and the DNA gave D and trimming. The table shows approximately 210,000 clones, with more than 75% occurring only once. Trimming removed 1 base from V and 5 bases from J, with 12 bases in between. The CDR3 has 15 amino acids. Germline CDR1 SNHLY, CDR2 FYNNEI.

The rearrangement uses TRBV2 and TRBJ1-5; no definite D call. This sequence was found in a human donor in a cohort sampled during active COVID-19. Sequences were obtained from peripheral blood. The CDR3 DNA sequence: TGTGCCAGCAGTGAAGAAAGGGAGGCTTATCAGCCCCAGCATTTT. Translating it yields CASSEEREAYQPQHF.